This TCR beta chain came from a study of early T cells in non-severe SARS-CoV-2 infection. Study at large: With bulk RNA from unsorted whole blood as input, sequencing yielded unpaired chains. Study-wide findings and caveats: Comparison of clonotypes with VDJdb favored anti-spike CD8 responses while missing private and CD4 specificities.

Each single cDNA molecule received a unique molecular identifier. TCRdb re-called the 5' RACE reads with MiXCR, one entry per CDR3 protein. The data show roughly 48,000 distinct CDR3 sequences, 4% to 5% seen once. CDR1 is SGHAT and CDR2 is FQNNGV in the germline V gene. The germline V and J ends were trimmed by 1 base and 2 bases, with 11 bases remaining between them. The CDR3 sequence is 15 residues long. There are many counts of this clonotype. Its antigen is unidentified. The source of this sequence is an adult who was a healthcare worker with PCR-confirmed SARS-CoV-2 infection or an uninfected control (not recorded which). The genes are TRBV11-2 and TRBJ2-5; D unclear. The sequenced material came from whole blood. The CDR3 sequence: CASSLGSGQQETQYF. The CDR3 region has the DNA TGTGCCAGCAGCTTAGGGTCGGGCCAGCAAGAGACCCAGTACTTC.